Listed below are T cell receptor beta chains from one sample, sequenced in a study of blood T cell repertoires in COVID-19. Only in-frame clones appear in the TCRdb table, and some are missing; sequencing was by immunoSEQ multiplex PCR. The sample holds over 200,000 clones, around 88% seen once. The material sequenced was peripheral blood. The source of these receptors is an elderly man with acute or convalescent COVID-19. Each CDR3 is given without its conserved first and last residue.

V	J	CDR3
TRBV6-4	TRBJ2-1	ASRSSGSANEQF
TRBV11-2	TRBJ1-3	ASSLWEGGNTIY
TRBV7-6	TRBJ2-1	ASSLGVGRDTSGNEQF
TRBV19	TRBJ1-6	ASSMSTGGYNSPLH
TRBV6-2/TRBV6-3	TRBJ1-1	ASSYLGQNTEAF
TRBV27	TRBJ2-3	ASSLGGALGWDTQY
TRBV5-1	TRBJ1-4	ASSATPGQGYEKLF
TRBV7-3	TRBJ2-3	ASSPGVAGGIDTQY
TRBV19	TRBJ2-3	ASRPFLGGEYTDTQY
TRBV23-1	TRBJ2-2	ASSHPGEAGSGELF
TRBV7-2	TRBJ2-7	ASTTWTSGIYEQY
TRBV12-3/TRBV12-4	TRBJ1-2	ASSSGQLYGYT
TRBV2	TRBJ2-5	ASSEGGGDETQY
TRBV29-1	TRBJ1-5	SMSTGVNQPQH
TRBV5-1	TRBJ1-1	ASSLNRGVTEAF